Each of the 24 T cell receptor beta chains below was sequenced from the same sample in a study of monozygotic twins with inflammatory bowel disease. TCRdb reworked the 5' RACE reads into one entry per CDR3 protein, no DNA. This sample's table has 400,000 or so distinct CDR3 sequences. Sequenced input: blood. The receptors originated from a human donor with ulcerative colitis or Crohn's disease, or a healthy co-twin of an affected twin (not recorded which).

The chain recombines TRBV20-1 with TRBJ2-7; TCRdb picks TRBD1, but there is no DNA to check that call. Per germline, CDR1 DFQATT and CDR2 SNEGSKA (reference sequence). This CDR3 comprises 14 residues. The CDR3 loop is CSARSPGGATGQYF.

V gene TRBV20-1 combines with J gene TRBJ2-7; TCRdb reports TRBD1, a call that lacks DNA to check it against. Germline V gene lookup returns CDR1 DFQATT and CDR2 SNEGSKA (reference sequence). The CDR3 is made up of 14 amino acids. CDR3 sequence reads: CSAPLGGNAYEQYF.

The rearrangement uses TRBV19 and TRBJ2-1. The V gene's germline CDR1 is LNHDA and CDR2 SQIVND (reference sequence). The CDR3 has 15 amino acids. Here the CDR3 reads CASSIEGRLYNEQFF.

V gene TRBV28 combines with J gene TRBJ2-2; TCRdb's D gene call, TRBD1, goes unchecked for lack of DNA. CDR1 is MDHEN, CDR2 SYDVKM, per germline. This CDR3 is built from 15 residues. CDR3 sequence: CASSLRAWGTGELFF. Full variable domain (rest looked up from reference TRBV28 and TRBJ2-2): DVKVTQSSRYLVKRTGEKVFLECVQDMDHENMFWYRQDPGLGLRLIYFSYDVKMKEKGDIPEGYSVSREKKERFSLILESASTNQTSMYLCASSLRAWGTGELFFGEGSRLTVL.

V and J are TRBV10-3 and TRBJ1-1; the TCRdb call, TRBD1, lacks DNA for checking. Germline CDR1 reads ENHRY; CDR2 reads SYGVKD. The CDR3 loop spans 17 amino acids. Here the CDR3 reads CAISESKATQRGTEAFF.

V gene TRBV6-1 combines with J gene TRBJ1-2; absent DNA, TCRdb's TRBD1 call cannot be checked. This CDR3 is built from 17 residues. Germline V gene sequence: CDR1 MNHNS, CDR2 SASEGT. This chain's CDR3 is CASRLDAGTGGAYGYTF.

This rearrangement joins TRBV7-2 to TRBJ2-2; the TRBD2 assignment by TCRdb is unverifiable without DNA. The germline gives CDR1 SGHTA, CDR2 FQGNSA. The CDR3 extends over 16 amino acids. Here the CDR3 reads CASSLYTSGRTGELFF. The full variable domain, in which reference TRBV7-2 and TRBJ2-2 provide the parts outside the CDR3, is GAGVSQSPSNKVTEKGKDVELRCDPISGHTALYWYRQSLGQGLEFLIYFQGNSAPDKSGLPSDRFSAERTGGSVSTLTIQRTQQEDSAVYLCASSLYTSGRTGELFFGEGSRLTVL.

V usage is TRBV7-8 and J usage is TRBJ1-6. The CDR3 has 13 amino acids. CDR1 SGHVS and CDR2 FQNEAQ come from the germline V gene. The CDR3 sequence is CASSLNRGSPLHF.

The chain joins TRBV7-2 to TRBJ2-2; the D gene TCRdb calls, TRBD1, cannot be checked with no DNA. The CDR3 runs to 15 residues. CDR1 is SGHTA, CDR2 FQGNSA, per germline. The CDR3: CASSLGQGIGGELFF.

V is TRBV7-8 and J is TRBJ2-7; TCRdb picks TRBD2, but there is no DNA to check that call. The CDR3 loop spans 17 amino acids. Germline V gene lookup returns CDR1 SGHVS and CDR2 FQNEAQ. The CDR3: CASSLGGSGSISYEQYF.

The chain uses TRBV7-2 and TRBJ1-6; TCRdb calls TRBD1, which cannot be checked without DNA. From germline, CDR1 is SGHTA and CDR2 FQGNSA. The CDR3 runs to 16 residues. CDR3 sequence: CASSLGGQGRHSPLHF.

The CDR3 is CASSPPGTGGSQPQHF. J is TRBJ1-5 and V is TRBV18; TCRdb lists TRBD1, though no DNA is available to test this call. This CDR3 comprises 16 residues. Per the germline V gene, CDR1 is KGHSH and CDR2 is LQKENI. The whole variable domain, remainder taken from reference TRBV18 and TRBJ1-5, is NAGVMQNPRHLVRRRGQEARLRCSPMKGHSHVYWYRQLPEEGLKFMVYLQKENIIDESGMPKERFSAEFPKEGPSILRIQQVVRGDSAAYFCASSPPGTGGSQPQHFGDGTRLSIL.

The chain couples TRBV5-6 to TRBJ2-1; TCRdb names TRBD2, which stays unverified in the absence of DNA. CDR1 is SGHDT, CDR2 YYEEEE, per germline. The CDR3 loop spans 14 amino acids. The CDR3 here is CASSLATAHRMQFF.

The rearrangement uses TRBV14 and TRBJ2-7; TCRdb's D call of TRBD1 is untestable without DNA. Germline V gives CDR1 SGHDN, CDR2 FVKESK. This CDR3 comprises 12 residues. The CDR3 loop is CASSQGHGEQYF.

J is TRBJ2-7 and V is TRBV6-5; TCRdb calls TRBD1, which cannot be checked without DNA. Germline V gives CDR1 MNHEY, CDR2 SVGAGI. CDR3 length: 15 amino acids. The chain's CDR3 is CASSYTGTGTYEQYF.

This chain links TRBV2 with TRBJ2-3; the TCRdb D gene call, TRBD1, has no DNA to confirm it. CDR1 and CDR2 (germline): SNHLY, FYNNEI. The CDR3 sequence is 14 residues long. This CDR3 is CASRLDRGTDTQYF.

The chain has TRBV27 and TRBJ2-3. Germline loops: CDR1 MNHEY, CDR2 SMNVEV (reference sequence). CDR3 size: 17 residues. Here the CDR3 reads CASSLAYSLSSTDTQYF.

The chain links TRBV5-6 to TRBJ1-6. This CDR3 is 13 amino acids long. Germline loops: CDR1 SGHDT, CDR2 YYEEEE. The CDR3 loop is CASSTSGNSPLHF.

The gene calls are TRBV7-9 and TRBJ1-2. CDR1 and CDR2 from the germline V gene are SEHNR and FQNEAQ (reference sequence). The CDR3 length is 15 residues. CDR3: CASSLNDLRVGGYTF.

The chain uses TRBV4-1 and TRBJ1-4; TCRdb proposes TRBD1, but this gene call is untestable without DNA. Germline-derived CDR1 and CDR2 are MGHRA and YSYEKL. CDR3 length equals 14 residues. The CDR3 region is CASSQETGGKKLFF.

V usage is TRBV12-3 or TRBV12-4 and J usage is TRBJ2-5; no DNA is available, so the TRBD2 call from TCRdb remains unchecked. The CDR3 covers 15 residues. The CDR3 loop reads CASSPSSGGTETQYF.

The V call is TRBV25-1, the J call TRBJ2-3; the D call of TRBD2 rests on TCRdb alone, since no DNA is present to check it. Germline-derived CDR1 and CDR2 are MGHDK and SYGVNS. The CDR3 extends over 13 amino acids. The CDR3 sequence: CASSYGPTDTQYF. Drawing the rest from reference TRBV25-1 and TRBJ2-3, the complete variable domain is EADIYQTPRYLVIGTGKKITLECSQTMGHDKMYWYQQDPGMELHLIHYSYGVNSTEKGDLSSESTVSRIRTEHFPLTLESARPSHTSQYLCASSYGPTDTQYFGPGTRLTVL.

CDR3 sequence reads: CASSPTGGWIQETQYF. This rearrangement joins TRBV3-1 to TRBJ2-5; the D call from TCRdb, TRBD1, cannot be confirmed without DNA. The CDR3 extends over 16 amino acids. Per the germline V gene, CDR1 is LGHDT and CDR2 is YNNKEL (reference sequence).

This rearrangement joins TRBV7-6 to TRBJ2-7; the D call of TRBD1 rests on TCRdb alone, since no DNA is present to check it. CDR1 SGHVS and CDR2 FNYEAQ come from the germline V gene. This CDR3 is built from 16 residues. The CDR3: CASSSQGGASIYEQYF.